The following is a T cell receptor beta chain sequence with its context. Its target is not known. Time point defined: newly diagnosed, previously untreated cHL patient sample. Purification of CD4+ T cells from thawed PBMCs was achieved by magnetic negative selection. Comparator PBMCs were from newly diagnosed, untreated classical Hodgkin lymphoma. This specimen comes from a study of PD-1 blockade in classical Hodgkin lymphoma. General study findings and limits: Relapsed/refractory patients reportedly had the lowest baseline TCR diversity, below newly diagnosed patients, who were below healthy donors. No one has yet defined what causes the repertoire differences, which may be disease activity or prior therapy.

Sequencing used immunoSEQ multiplex PCR; TCRdb keeps in-frame clones, though not all of them. Of some 23,000 clones listed, more than 80% are singletons. CDR1 and CDR2 (germline): SGHAT, FQNNGV. V was clipped by 7 bases and J by 15 bases, with 21 bases between them. The CDR3 consists of 13 residues. Material for sequencing was CD4+ T cells from blood. This clonotype originated in a human donor with classical Hodgkin lymphoma. The V and J genes are TRBV11-2 and TRBJ2-2, with D possibly TRBD1 on 5 matching bases. The CDR3 loop is CASKLNRRPGLFF. CDR3 DNA: TGTGCCAGCAAACTTAACAGGCGACCCGGGTTGTTTTTT.